Presented here are 10 T cell receptor beta chains from one specimen sequenced in a study of blood T cell repertoires in COVID-19. The data were produced by immunoSEQ multiplex PCR, yet TCRdb's version contains in-frame clones alone and is incomplete. The profile shows approximately 260,000 clones, approximately 88% of them singletons. Sequenced sample: peripheral blood. Every receptor here comes from a woman in her 70s with COVID-19, enrolled during active disease.

The V call is TRBV28, the J call TRBJ2-5; 12 bases fit TRBD1. CDR1 is MDHEN and CDR2 is SYDVKM in the germline V gene. After removal of 7 bases from V and 4 bases from J, the junction contained 4 bases not matched to a gene. The CDR3 spans 14 residues. The CDR3 loop is CASIRDRGRETQYF. In DNA, the CDR3 is TGTGCCAGCATCCGGGACAGGGGGCGAGAGACCCAGTACTTC.

This clone appeared a single time. This chain links TRBV30 with TRBJ2-3; 8 nucleotides line up with TRBD1. V shed 1 base, J shed 0 bases, and the junction held 3 bases outside the gene matches. CDR1 GTSNPN and CDR2 SVGIG come from the germline V gene (reference sequence). This CDR3 comprises 15 residues. CDR3 in DNA: TGTGCCTGGAGTGGGACAGGGACTAGCACAGATACGCAGTATTTT. Protein sequence: CAWSGTGTSTDTQYF.

The genes are TRBV6-1 and TRBJ2-1; 7 positions match TRBD1. The CDR3 consists of 13 residues. The V and J ends lost 1 base and 11 bases, in that order; junction bases with no gene match: 5. In germline, CDR1 is MNHNS, CDR2 SASEGT. CDR3 protein: CASSEVIQGKQFF. CDR3 nucleotide sequence: TGTGCCAGCAGTGAAGTCATACAGGGGAAGCAGTTCTTC.

The rearrangement links TRBV28 to TRBJ2-6; 8 positions agree with TRBD1. With 6 bases clipped from V and 2 bases from J, the junction kept 3 bases outside the gene matches. From germline, CDR1 is MDHEN and CDR2 SYDVKM. This CDR3 region has 15 residues. The CDR3 protein is CASRKQGAGANVLTF. CDR3 coding DNA: TGTGCCAGCAGAAAACAGGGGGCTGGGGCCAACGTCCTGACTTTC.

The V call is TRBV28, the J call TRBJ2-2, with D possibly TRBD1 on 5 matching bases. CDR1 is MDHEN, CDR2 SYDVKM, per germline. V dropped 3 bases and J dropped 5 bases, with 13 bases sitting between them. The CDR3 is 15 amino acids. The DNA of the CDR3 is TGTGCCAGCAGTTTTTCGGCAGGGCTAACCGGGGAGCTGTTTTTT. Its translation is CASSFSAGLTGELFF.

Details on this clone: The same CDR3 arises from other DNA sequences in this sample as well. The chain uses TRBV20-1 and TRBJ2-7; possible D gene TRBD1, 5 bases. Germline values: CDR1 DFQATT, CDR2 SNEGSKA (reference sequence). V was shortened by 5 bases and J by 3 bases, with 8 bases between the two germline ends. The CDR3 is 11 residues long. The CDR3: CSALDSYEQYF. The DNA for the CDR3 is TGCAGTGCTCTAGACAGCTACGAGCAGTACTTC.

The V and J genes are TRBV19 and TRBJ1-5; unclear D gene. V was pared by 9 bases and J by 6 bases, with 12 bases between. CDR1 and CDR2 (germline): LNHDA, SQIVND (reference sequence). The CDR3 is 12 residues long. The CDR3 protein is CASHGPSQPQHF. For the CDR3, the DNA is TGTGCCAGCCATGGGCCCAGTCAGCCCCAGCATTTT.

V is TRBV21-1 and J is TRBJ2-5; TRBD2 reflects the table's D call only, with no check against the DNA. TRBV21-1 is designated a pseudogene. The CDR3 is made up of 18 amino acids. The CDR3 DNA reads as TGTGCCAGCACCCCGGTTGTAGCGGGAGGCCCATACCAAGAGACCCAGTACTTC. This codes for CASTPVVAGGPYQETQYF.

The gene calls are TRBV28 and TRBJ1-5; a possible D gene is TRBD1 (6 bases). The V end was cut by 6 bases, the J end by 2 bases, with 14 bases between. The CDR3 consists of 15 residues. CDR1 is MDHEN and CDR2 is SYDVKM in the germline V gene. CDR3 sequence (DNA): TGTGCCAGCAGCCCGAGGGGGAAGGGCAATCAGCCCCAGCATTTT. This encodes CASSPRGKGNQPQHF.

The rearrangement links TRBV14 to TRBJ2-2, with TRBD1 as a possible D gene (5 bases). Looked up from germline, CDR1 is SGHDN and CDR2 is FVKESK. The V and J ends lost 4 bases and 3 bases respectively, with 6 bases between them. This CDR3 has 13 residues. CDR3 sequence: CASSRGYTGELFF. CDR3 bases: TGTGCCAGCAGCCGGGGCTACACCGGGGAGCTGTTTTTT.